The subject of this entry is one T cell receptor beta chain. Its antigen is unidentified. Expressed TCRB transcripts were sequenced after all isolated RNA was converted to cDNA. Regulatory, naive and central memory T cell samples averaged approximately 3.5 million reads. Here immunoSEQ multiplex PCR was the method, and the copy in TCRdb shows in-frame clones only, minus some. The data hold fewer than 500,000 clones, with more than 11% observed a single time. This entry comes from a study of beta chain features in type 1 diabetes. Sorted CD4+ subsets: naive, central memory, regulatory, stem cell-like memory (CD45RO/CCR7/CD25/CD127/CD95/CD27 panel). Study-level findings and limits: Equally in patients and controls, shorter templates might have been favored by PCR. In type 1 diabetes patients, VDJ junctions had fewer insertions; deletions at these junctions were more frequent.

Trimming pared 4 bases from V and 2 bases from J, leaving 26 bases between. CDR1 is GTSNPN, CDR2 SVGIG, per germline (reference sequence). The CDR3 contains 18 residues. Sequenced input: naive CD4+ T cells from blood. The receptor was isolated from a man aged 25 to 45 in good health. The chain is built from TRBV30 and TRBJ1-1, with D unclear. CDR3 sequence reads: CAWKVGLWVQRGNTEAFF. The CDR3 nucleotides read TGTGCCTGGAAGGTCGGTCTCTGGGTACAGCGGGGAAACACTGAAGCTTTCTTT.